Listed below are T cell receptor beta chains from one sample, sequenced in a study of T cells in Graves' hyperthyroidism and ophthalmopathy. Using its own MiXCR run on the multiplex PCR reads, TCRdb lists one record per CDR3 protein. The repertoire consists of 300,000 to 500,000 distinct CDR3 sequences, with about 14% occurring once and the leading ten covering around 27%. The sample was blood. These receptors originate from a man aged 45-65 years with Graves' ophthalmopathy. Both conserved end residues are part of each CDR3. The order of the fields is V gene, clone size, J gene, D gene, CDR3 protein, CDR3 DNA. A D gene is named only where the DNA matches it firmly. Part of the rows lack a size; the others show once, few, many or a class for expanded clones.

V gene: TRBV11-2
clone size: many
J gene: TRBJ2-2
D gene: .
CDR3 protein: CASSRRGAGTGELFF
CDR3 DNA: TGTGCCAGCAGCCGAAGGGGCGCTGGGACCGGGGAGCTGTTTTTT

V gene: TRBV4-1
clone size: few
J gene: TRBJ2-7
D gene: TRBD2
CDR3 protein: CASSQLTSDSYEQYF
CDR3 DNA: TGCGCCAGCAGCCAGCTTACTAGCGACTCCTACGAGCAGTACTTC

V gene: TRBV24-1
clone size: few
J gene: TRBJ2-7
D gene: TRBD1
CDR3 protein: CATSDAGTGIEQYF
CDR3 DNA: TGTGCCACCAGTGACGCCGGGACAGGGATCGAGCAGTACTTC

V gene: TRBV9
clone size: many
J gene: TRBJ1-1
D gene: .
CDR3 protein: CASSTRNTGAEAFF
CDR3 DNA: TGTGCCAGCAGCACCCGGAACACGGGGGCTGAAGCTTTCTTT

V gene: TRBV11-2
clone size: many
J gene: TRBJ2-1
D gene: TRBD2
CDR3 protein: CASSLAGSNNEQFF
CDR3 DNA: TGTGCCAGCAGCCTAGCGGGGTCTAATAATGAGCAGTTCTTC

V gene: TRBV20-1
clone size: .
J gene: TRBJ1-1
D gene: .
CDR3 protein: CSVTSGQNTEAFF
CDR3 DNA: TGCAGCGTCACTTCCGGGCAGAACACTGAAGCTTTCTTT

V gene: TRBV9
clone size: many
J gene: TRBJ2-5
D gene: .
CDR3 protein: CASSGYRQQETQYF
CDR3 DNA: TGTGCCAGCAGTGGATACAGACAGCAAGAGACCCAGTACTTC

V gene: TRBV2
clone size: .
J gene: TRBJ1-6
D gene: .
CDR3 protein: CASSGEFDNSPLHF
CDR3 DNA: TGTGCCAGCAGTGGAGAGTTCGACAATTCACCCCTCCACTTT

V gene: TRBV3-1
clone size: many
J gene: TRBJ2-2
D gene: .
CDR3 protein: CASSPKSLGDNTGELFF
CDR3 DNA: TGTGCCAGCAGCCCAAAGTCATTGGGAGACAACACCGGGGAGCTGTTTTTT

V gene: TRBV7-9
clone size: many
J gene: TRBJ2-2
D gene: TRBD2
CDR3 protein: CASGLAETGELFF
CDR3 DNA: TGTGCCAGCGGACTAGCGGAAACCGGGGAGCTGTTTTTT

V gene: TRBV4-1
clone size: many
J gene: TRBJ1-1
D gene: TRBD1
CDR3 protein: CASSQGLVQGTTEAFF
CDR3 DNA: TGCGCCAGCAGCCAAGGATTGGTACAGGGGACCACTGAAGCTTTCTTT

V gene: TRBV20-1
clone size: many
J gene: TRBJ2-1
D gene: TRBD2
CDR3 protein: CSATPLAGVYNEQFF
CDR3 DNA: TGCAGTGCTACGCCCCTAGCGGGAGTATACAATGAGCAGTTCTTC

V gene: TRBV20-1
clone size: many
J gene: TRBJ2-3
D gene: TRBD2
CDR3 protein: CSARNKRTRFLSTDTQYF
CDR3 DNA: TGCAGTGCTAGAAATAAACGGACTAGGTTCCTTAGCACAGATACGCAGTATTTT

V gene: TRBV18
clone size: many
J gene: TRBJ2-7
D gene: .
CDR3 protein: CALRGEQYF
CDR3 DNA: TGTGCGCTACGTGGAGAGCAGTACTTC

V gene: TRBV7-3
clone size: few
J gene: TRBJ2-1
D gene: TRBD2
CDR3 protein: CASSLKPRLAKDEQFF
CDR3 DNA: TGTGCCAGCAGCTTAAAGCCTCGACTAGCCAAGGATGAGCAGTTCTTC

V gene: TRBV28
clone size: .
J gene: TRBJ1-4
D gene: .
CDR3 protein: CASSGPTGEKLFF
CDR3 DNA: TGTGCCAGCAGTGGCCCTACGGGTGAAAAACTGTTTTTT

V gene: TRBV2
clone size: many
J gene: TRBJ1-5
D gene: .
CDR3 protein: CASSPGTYSNQPQHF
CDR3 DNA: TGTGCCAGCAGTCCCGGGACCTATAGCAATCAGCCCCAGCATTTT

V gene: TRBV24-1
clone size: few
J gene: TRBJ2-7
D gene: TRBD2
CDR3 protein: CATSDPSPKAGGGYEQYF
CDR3 DNA: TGTGCCACCAGTGACCCATCCCCTAAAGCGGGAGGAGGCTACGAGCAGTACTTC

V gene: TRBV28
clone size: few
J gene: TRBJ2-7
D gene: .
CDR3 protein: CASSLPNRNEQYF
CDR3 DNA: TGTGCCAGCAGTTTACCGAACCGAAACGAGCAGTACTTC

V gene: TRBV6-5
clone size: .
J gene: TRBJ2-2
D gene: .
CDR3 protein: CASSYWRGKAGELFF
CDR3 DNA: TGTGCCAGCAGTTACTGGAGGGGAAAGGCCGGGGAGCTGTTTTTT

V gene: TRBV2
clone size: many
J gene: TRBJ2-7
D gene: TRBD2
CDR3 protein: CASSHLAGGGEQYF
CDR3 DNA: TGTGCCAGCAGTCACCTAGCGGGAGGTGGCGAGCAGTACTTC

V gene: TRBV28
clone size: many
J gene: TRBJ2-3
D gene: TRBD2
CDR3 protein: CASRESASGRSTDTQYF
CDR3 DNA: TGTGCCAGCAGAGAAAGTGCTAGCGGGAGATCGACAGATACGCAGTATTTT

V gene: TRBV19
clone size: once
J gene: TRBJ2-3
D gene: TRBD2
CDR3 protein: CASKAGQPQRLAGSTDTQYF
CDR3 DNA: TGTGCCAGTAAAGCGGGACAGCCCCAGCGACTAGCGGGGAGCACAGATACGCAGTATTTT

V gene: TRBV11-3
clone size: many
J gene: TRBJ1-1
D gene: .
CDR3 protein: CASSLGGGTSTEAFF
CDR3 DNA: TGTGCCAGCAGCTTAGGTGGGGGGACGAGCACTGAAGCTTTCTTT

V gene: TRBV15
clone size: .
J gene: TRBJ2-7
D gene: .
CDR3 protein: CATSSSLIDEQYF
CDR3 DNA: TGTGCCACCAGCTCCAGCCTGATAGACGAGCAGTACTTC

V gene: TRBV2
clone size: many
J gene: TRBJ1-5
D gene: .
CDR3 protein: CASSPGTTAPSLQHF
CDR3 DNA: TGTGCCAGCAGTCCCGGGACAACAGCTCCTTCACTCCAGCATTTT

V gene: TRBV29-1
clone size: few
J gene: TRBJ2-1
D gene: .
CDR3 protein: CSVVLASASYNEQFF
CDR3 DNA: TGCAGCGTTGTTTTAGCGAGTGCCTCTTACAATGAGCAGTTCTTC

V gene: TRBV2
clone size: many
J gene: TRBJ2-3
D gene: TRBD1
CDR3 protein: CASSAGTGVTDTQYF
CDR3 DNA: TGTGCCAGCAGTGCTGGGACAGGGGTTACAGATACGCAGTATTTT

V gene: TRBV14
clone size: many
J gene: TRBJ2-1
D gene: .
CDR3 protein: CASSLVTGRSEQFF
CDR3 DNA: TGTGCCAGCAGCCTAGTAACGGGAAGGAGTGAGCAGTTCTTC

V gene: TRBV12-3/TRBV12-4
clone size: many
J gene: TRBJ1-5
D gene: .
CDR3 protein: CASSLGRGLQPQHF
CDR3 DNA: TGTGCCAGCAGTTTAGGACGGGGGCTTCAGCCCCAGCATTTT

V gene: TRBV3-1
clone size: many
J gene: TRBJ1-1
D gene: .
CDR3 protein: CASSQIRFNTEAFF
CDR3 DNA: TGTGCCAGCAGCCAAATCCGATTCAACACTGAAGCTTTCTTT

V gene: TRBV20-1
clone size: few
J gene: TRBJ1-2
D gene: .
CDR3 protein: CSARGTQRDYGYTF
CDR3 DNA: TGCAGTGCTAGAGGCACACAGAGGGACTATGGCTACACCTTC

V gene: TRBV12-3/TRBV12-4
clone size: many
J gene: TRBJ2-7
D gene: .
CDR3 protein: CASSLGGAVYEQYF
CDR3 DNA: TGTGCCAGCAGTTTAGGAGGGGCGGTTTACGAGCAGTACTTC

V gene: TRBV9
clone size: .
J gene: TRBJ2-1
D gene: TRBD2
CDR3 protein: CASSVGLAVSYNEQFF
CDR3 DNA: TGTGCCAGCAGCGTAGGACTAGCGGTTTCCTACAATGAGCAGTTCTTC

V gene: TRBV18
clone size: many
J gene: TRBJ1-2
D gene: TRBD1
CDR3 protein: CASSPTQGGNYGYTF
CDR3 DNA: TGTGCCAGCTCACCAACACAGGGGGGGAACTATGGCTACACCTTC

V gene: TRBV19
clone size: few
J gene: TRBJ1-5
D gene: .
CDR3 protein: CASSMWVGQPQHF
CDR3 DNA: TGTGCCAGTAGTATGTGGGTGGGGCAGCCCCAGCATTTT

V gene: TRBV28
clone size: many
J gene: TRBJ1-1
D gene: .
CDR3 protein: CASSSFEAFF
CDR3 DNA: TGTGCCAGTTCTAGTTTTGAAGCTTTCTTT

V gene: TRBV7-2
clone size: .
J gene: TRBJ2-2
D gene: .
CDR3 protein: CASSLAFQGGELFF
CDR3 DNA: TGTGCCAGCAGCTTAGCTTTTCAGGGCGGGGAGCTGTTTTTT

V gene: TRBV7-9
clone size: many
J gene: TRBJ2-4
D gene: .
CDR3 protein: CASSGGANIQYF
CDR3 DNA: TGTGCCAGCAGCGGGGGCGCGAACATTCAGTACTTC

V gene: TRBV9
clone size: .
J gene: TRBJ2-3
D gene: .
CDR3 protein: CASSEYRGDTQYF
CDR3 DNA: TGTGCCAGCAGCGAGTACCGGGGCGATACGCAGTATTTT

V gene: TRBV5-4
clone size: .
J gene: TRBJ2-7
D gene: .
CDR3 protein: CASSLGSGRDREQYF
CDR3 DNA: TGTGCCAGCAGCTTGGGGTCTGGCAGGGACCGTGAGCAGTACTTC

V gene: TRBV7-2
clone size: .
J gene: TRBJ2-3
D gene: .
CDR3 protein: CASSLSGRGGVLADTQYF
CDR3 DNA: TGTGCCAGCAGCTTAAGTGGCCGAGGTGGGGTTCTGGCAGATACGCAGTATTTT

V gene: TRBV2
clone size: .
J gene: TRBJ2-6
D gene: .
CDR3 protein: CASSLLTGAGANVLTF
CDR3 DNA: TGTGCCAGCAGTTTACTCACAGGCGCTGGGGCCAACGTCCTGACTTTC

V gene: TRBV4-1
clone size: few
J gene: TRBJ1-2
D gene: .
CDR3 protein: CASSPPGLDYGYTF
CDR3 DNA: TGCGCCAGCAGCCCCCCCGGCTTGGACTATGGCTACACCTTC

V gene: TRBV5-1
clone size: .
J gene: TRBJ1-2
D gene: .
CDR3 protein: CAVERGVVDYGYTF
CDR3 DNA: TGCGCAGTTGAACGGGGGGTCGTTGACTATGGCTACACCTTC

V gene: TRBV30
clone size: many
J gene: TRBJ2-5
D gene: TRBD2
CDR3 protein: CAWSALAGGVTQYF
CDR3 DNA: TGTGCCTGGAGTGCGCTAGCGGGAGGGGTGACCCAGTACTTC

V gene: TRBV18
clone size: many
J gene: TRBJ1-5
D gene: .
CDR3 protein: CASSPGQNQPQHF
CDR3 DNA: TGTGCCAGCTCACCAGGACAAAATCAGCCCCAGCATTTT

V gene: TRBV20-1
clone size: many
J gene: TRBJ2-1
D gene: .
CDR3 protein: CSARDWANEQFF
CDR3 DNA: TGCAGTGCTAGAGATTGGGCGAATGAGCAGTTCTTC

V gene: TRBV5-4
clone size: .
J gene: TRBJ2-3
D gene: .
CDR3 protein: CASSLVRDLGTDTQYF
CDR3 DNA: TGTGCCAGCAGCTTAGTGCGGGATTTAGGCACAGATACGCAGTATTTT

V gene: TRBV5-1
clone size: many
J gene: TRBJ2-6
D gene: .
CDR3 protein: CASSPDSLSGANVLTF
CDR3 DNA: TGCGCCAGCAGCCCGGACAGCCTCTCTGGGGCCAACGTCCTGACTTTC

V gene: TRBV7-2
clone size: many
J gene: TRBJ2-1
D gene: .
CDR3 protein: CASSFGFYNEQFF
CDR3 DNA: TGTGCCAGCAGCTTCGGTTTCTACAATGAGCAGTTCTTC

V gene: TRBV7-9
clone size: .
J gene: TRBJ2-1
D gene: TRBD2
CDR3 protein: CASSFQTSGKIEQFF
CDR3 DNA: TGTGCCAGCAGCTTTCAGACTAGCGGGAAGATTGAGCAGTTCTTC

V gene: TRBV29-1
clone size: many
J gene: TRBJ1-1
D gene: .
CDR3 protein: CSVERGNTEAFF
CDR3 DNA: TGCAGCGTTGAGCGGGGGAACACTGAAGCTTTCTTT

V gene: TRBV5-1
clone size: .
J gene: TRBJ2-6
D gene: .
CDR3 protein: CASSFQRSGANVLTF
CDR3 DNA: TGCGCCAGCAGCTTTCAGAGATCTGGGGCCAACGTCCTGACTTTC

V gene: TRBV19
clone size: .
J gene: TRBJ1-3
D gene: TRBD1
CDR3 protein: CASSDFNRGLENTIYF
CDR3 DNA: TGTGCCAGTAGTGATTTCAACAGGGGTCTTGAAAACACCATATATTTT

V gene: TRBV20-1
clone size: .
J gene: TRBJ1-2
D gene: .
CDR3 protein: CSARRGEGYTF
CDR3 DNA: TGCAGTGCTAGACGGGGAGAAGGCTACACCTTC

V gene: TRBV5-8
clone size: many
J gene: TRBJ2-7
D gene: .
CDR3 protein: CASSFWQPTYEQYF
CDR3 DNA: TGTGCCAGCAGCTTTTGGCAGCCGACCTACGAGCAGTACTTC

V gene: TRBV15
clone size: few
J gene: TRBJ1-1
D gene: TRBD1
CDR3 protein: CATLGQQNTEAFF
CDR3 DNA: TGTGCCACACTGGGACAGCAGAACACTGAAGCTTTCTTT

V gene: TRBV6-1
clone size: many
J gene: TRBJ2-7
D gene: .
CDR3 protein: CASSEVGGSEQYF
CDR3 DNA: TGTGCCAGCAGTGAAGTGGGGGGTAGCGAGCAGTACTTC

V gene: TRBV7-9
clone size: many
J gene: TRBJ2-5
D gene: TRBD1
CDR3 protein: CASSRTGKVKDQETQYF
CDR3 DNA: TGTGCCAGCAGCCGGACAGGGAAGGTCAAGGACCAAGAGACCCAGTACTTC